The 29 T cell receptor beta chains below come from one sample, sequenced in a study of T cell responses to AZD1222 COVID-19 vaccine. Repertoires were generated with immunoSEQ multiplex PCR, while TCRdb's copy carries only in-frame clones and drops some. This sample yields some 140,000 clones, of which about 86% are seen a single time; approximately 5.1% belongs to the top ten. This material consisted of peripheral blood, taken on day 0 of MenACWY control vaccination. The receptors originated from an adult in good health.

The chain has TRBV4-2 and TRBJ1-2, with TRBD1 as a possible D gene (5 bases). V was cut by 0 bases and J by 2 bases, with 16 bases left in between. Germline assignment: CDR1 LGHNA and CDR2 YNFKEQ. The CDR3 length is 17 residues. CDR3 in amino acids: CASSQDPGTGRNYGYTF. The CDR3 DNA follows: TGTGCCAGCAGCCAAGATCCGGGAACGGGACGGAACTATGGCTACACCTTC.

V gene TRBV4-3 combines with J gene TRBJ1-6; D is ambiguous. Between the trimmed V and J ends, which lost 0 bases and 9 bases, there was a span of 9 bases. Germline loops: CDR1 LGHNA, CDR2 YSLEER. The CDR3 is 14 residues long. CDR3: CASSQEGFRSPLHF. In nucleotides, the CDR3 is TGCGCCAGCAGCCAAGAAGGATTTCGTTCACCCCTCCACTTT.

This sequence joins TRBV10-1 and TRBJ1-1; 8 positions agree with TRBD1. Germline loops: CDR1 WNHNN, CDR2 SYGVQD (reference sequence). Germline trimming cut 7 bases from V and 7 bases from J; bases unmatched to any gene: 5. This CDR3 comprises 12 residues. The CDR3 spells CASNDRGGEAFF. In nucleotides, the CDR3 is TGCGCCAGCAATGACAGGGGAGGTGAAGCTTTCTTT.

This clone was detected once. The chain has TRBV13 and TRBJ1-1; 7 positions match TRBD1. The germline V gene encodes CDR1 PRHDT and CDR2 FYEKMQ (reference sequence). J gave up 2 bases and V 3 bases, and 3 bases lay outside the gene matches. The CDR3 loop spans 14 amino acids. In DNA form, the CDR3 reads TGTGCCAGCAGCTTTTACAGGGGTAACACTGAAGCTTTCTTT. Protein sequence: CASSFYRGNTEAFF.

This chain joins TRBV28 and TRBJ1-2; 10 bases map to TRBD1. Germline V gene data show CDR1 as MDHEN and CDR2 as SYDVKM. The V and J ends lost 5 bases and 8 bases, in that order; junction bases with no gene match: 8. The length of the CDR3 is 14 residues. CDR3 protein: CASSPGTGDLGYTF. The CDR3 DNA is TGTGCCAGCAGTCCCGGGACAGGGGATCTAGGCTACACCTTC.

The chain joins TRBV30 to TRBJ2-1, with a tentative D call TRBD2 (5 bases). The CDR3 is 15 residues long. The germline CDR1 and CDR2 sequences are GTSNPN and SVGIG (reference sequence). The V gene lost 2 bases and the J gene lost 6 bases, with 17 bases spanning the gap. CDR3 region: CAWSPGILAGNEQFF. In nucleotides, the CDR3 is TGTGCCTGGAGTCCCGGTATACTGGCGGGCAATGAGCAGTTCTTC.

This clone was seen just once. The chain combines TRBV11-2 with TRBJ1-2; D ambiguous. Germline CDR1 and CDR2: SGHAT and FQNNGV. This CDR3 has 15 residues. V was pared by 5 bases and J by 0 bases, with 13 bases between. CDR3 residues: CASSPPNQANYGYTF. Here the CDR3 DNA reads TGTGCCAGCAGCCCTCCCAATCAAGCTAACTATGGCTACACCTTC. Together with reference TRBV11-2 and TRBJ1-2, the CDR3 gives the full variable domain: EAGVAQSPRYKIIEKRQSVAFWCNPISGHATLYWYQQILGQGPKLLIQFQNNGVVDDSQLPKDRFSAERLKGVDSTLKIQPAKLEDSAVYLCASSPPNQANYGYTFGSGTRLTVV.

This clone was detected only a few times. The rearrangement links TRBV15 to TRBJ2-7, with 8 positions matching TRBD2. V gave up 2 bases and J gave up 2 bases; unmatched junction bases: 11. The CDR3 sequence is 17 residues long. CDR1 and CDR2 (germline): LNHNV, YYDKDF (reference sequence). For the CDR3, the DNA is TGTGCCACCAGCAGATTAACGGCTAGCGGGCCTGCCTACGAGCAGTACTTC. This translates into CATSRLTASGPAYEQYF.

This clone was seen a few times. V and J are TRBV27 and TRBJ2-2; the D gene is possibly TRBD2 (6 bases). This CDR3 contains 15 residues. Per the germline V gene, CDR1 is MNHEY and CDR2 is SMNVEV (reference sequence). V shed 6 bases and J shed 5 bases, with 16 bases lying between them. For the CDR3, the DNA is TGTGCCAGCAGGGTATTGGGGGGATGGACCGGGGAGCTGTTTTTT. Its protein is CASRVLGGWTGELFF.

The V and J genes are TRBV6-6 and TRBJ2-7, with D possibly being TRBD2 (5 bases). Trimming pared 6 bases from V and 6 bases from J, leaving 15 bases between. This CDR3 region has 13 residues. In germline, CDR1 is MNHNY, CDR2 SVGAGI (reference sequence). The DNA for the CDR3 is TGTGCCAGCAGCTTACTAGAGTCGGCCGAGCAGTACTTC. This encodes CASSLLESAEQYF.

The V call is TRBV5-1, the J call TRBJ1-2; D uncertain. The V end lost 0 bases, the J end lost 2 bases, and 8 bases lay between the germline ends. Germline loops: CDR1 SGHRS, CDR2 YFSETQ. The CDR3 runs to 14 residues. The CDR3 DNA is TGCGCCAGCAGCTTGGAAGGGATAAACTATGGCTACACCTTC. This gives the protein CASSLEGINYGYTF.

A single count supports this clone. The CDR3 DNA sequence: TGTGCCAGCAGCGGGGACTTTAGCGGGAGCGAGCAGTACTTC. As protein: CASSGDFSGSEQYF. The chain couples TRBV9 to TRBJ2-7, with 9 positions matching TRBD2. Germline CDR1 SGDLS, CDR2 YYNGEE. The CDR3 contains 14 residues. The V segment lost 3 bases and the J segment 6 bases; nucleotides outside the gene matches: 7.

The rearrangement uses TRBV5-1 and TRBJ1-2; D uncertain. Trimming cost V 7 bases and J 0 bases, with 10 bases left between them. CDR1 is SGHRS and CDR2 is YFSETQ in the germline V gene. The length of the CDR3 is 13 residues. CDR3 amino acids: CASRPEPNYGYTF. The CDR3 DNA reads as TGCGCCAGCCGTCCTGAGCCTAACTATGGCTACACCTTC. Supplemented by reference TRBV5-1 and TRBJ1-2, the full variable domain reads KAGVTQTPRYLIKTRGQQVTLSCSPISGHRSVSWYQQTPGQGLQFLFEYFSETQRNKGNFPGRFSGRQFSNSRSEMNVSTLELGDSALYLCASRPEPNYGYTFGSGTRLTVV.

The chain joins TRBV5-4 to TRBJ1-2; D not certain. From germline, CDR1 is SGHNT and CDR2 YYREEE (reference sequence). The V end was cut by 2 bases, the J end by 6 bases, with 11 bases between. This CDR3 has 13 amino acids. The CDR3 spells CASSLRSLDGYTF. For the CDR3, the DNA is TGTGCCAGCAGCTTAAGGAGCCTGGATGGCTACACCTTC.

The rearrangement joins TRBV6-1 to TRBJ2-3, with TRBD2 matching over 8 bases. V lost 2 bases and J lost 3; bases outside the gene matches: 7. Per the germline V gene, CDR1 is MNHNS and CDR2 is SASEGT. This CDR3 comprises 16 residues. CDR3: CASSEQRTSSTDTQYF. The CDR3 DNA sequence: TGTGCCAGCAGTGAACAAAGGACTAGCAGTACAGATACGCAGTATTTT.

The V gene is TRBV7-8, the J gene TRBJ1-4; the match to TRBD1 covers 9 bases. Trimming cost V 8 bases and J 5 bases; bases outside gene matches: 3. The CDR3 consists of 13 residues. Germline assignment: CDR1 SGHVS and CDR2 FQNEAQ. This CDR3 is CASRTGENEKLFF. For the CDR3, the DNA is TGTGCCAGCCGGACAGGGGAGAATGAAAAACTGTTTTTT.

This chain joins TRBV18 and TRBJ1-6; 12 nucleotides agree with TRBD1. Germline-derived CDR1 and CDR2 are KGHSH and LQKENI. The CDR3 totals 16 residues. V was clipped by 3 bases and J by 7 bases; unmatched bases: 4. The CDR3 here is CASSPGQGARNSPLHF. In nucleotides, the CDR3 is TGTGCCAGCTCACCGGGACAGGGGGCAAGGAATTCACCCCTCCACTTT.

As to this clone: At the DNA level, this CDR3 is encoded by other sequences in the same sample as well. The chain couples TRBV9 to TRBJ2-1; weak D call: TRBD2 (6 bases). CDR3 length equals 14 residues. V was pared by 0 bases and J by 8 bases, with 12 bases between. The germline CDR1 and CDR2 sequences are SGDLS and YYNGEE. The CDR3 sequence is CASSVAPREDEQFF. CDR3 coding DNA: TGTGCCAGCAGCGTAGCTCCCAGGGAGGATGAGCAGTTCTTC.

V gene TRBV9 combines with J gene TRBJ1-1; D is uncertain. The V end lost 0 bases, the J end lost 4 bases, and 13 bases lay between the germline ends. CDR3 size: 15 residues. Germline assignment: CDR1 SGDLS and CDR2 YYNGEE. In DNA, the CDR3 is TGTGCCAGCAGCGTAGATCTGTCTCCGGGCACTGAAGCTTTCTTT. It yields the protein CASSVDLSPGTEAFF.

The CDR3 DNA sequence: TGTGCCAGCAGCCAGGGGGCATCAGATACGCAGTATTTT. Translated, it gives CASSQGASDTQYF. The chain links TRBV6-4 to TRBJ2-3; TRBD1 aligns across 8 bases. The CDR3 runs 13 residues. Losses at the gene ends were 6 bases for V and 4 bases for J; bases not matched to a gene: 3. Germline values: CDR1 MRHNA, CDR2 SNTAGT.

The chain uses TRBV7-9 and TRBJ1-2, with D perhaps TRBD1 (6 bases). CDR1 and CDR2 (germline): SEHNR, FQNEAQ (reference sequence). CDR3 length: 16 amino acids. The ends were cut back, 5 bases at V and 0 bases at J, with 16 bases in the middle. The CDR3 region has the DNA TGTGCCAGCAGCCACGCTGGGACACTCCCTAACTATGGCTACACCTTC. Protein sequence: CASSHAGTLPNYGYTF.

The rearrangement links TRBV15 to TRBJ2-1; 12 bases align to TRBD2. The V gene end was trimmed by 1 base and the J gene end by 8 bases; junction bases not matched to a gene: 0. This CDR3 is 14 amino acids long. Germline loops: CDR1 LNHNV, CDR2 YYDKDF (reference sequence). CDR3 sequence reads: CATSRGLAGDEQFF. DNA for the CDR3: TGTGCCACCAGCAGAGGACTAGCGGGAGATGAGCAGTTCTTC.

The chain employs TRBV5-5 and TRBJ2-1; weak D call: TRBD1 (5 bases). Trimming stripped 2 bases from V and 10 bases from J, with 10 bases between. The length of the CDR3 is 12 residues. Germline values: CDR1 SGHKS, CDR2 YYEKEE (reference sequence). The CDR3, as DNA: TGTGCCAGCAGCTTCTGGGGCAGGGAGCAGTTCTTC. Translation: CASSFWGREQFF.

The chain employs TRBV30 and TRBJ1-1; no clear D gene. Germline CDR1 GTSNPN, CDR2 SVGIG (reference sequence). V gave up 0 bases and J gave up 4 bases, with 9 bases separating them. The CDR3 spans 13 residues. The CDR3 DNA reads TGTGCCTGGAGTGTCACCTTGGGCACTGAAGCTTTCTTT. Translation gives CAWSVTLGTEAFF.

The chain employs TRBV19 and TRBJ2-2; 11 positions match TRBD2. Germline lookup yields CDR1 LNHDA and CDR2 SQIVND (reference sequence). The CDR3 extends over 18 amino acids. The junction had 9 bases not matched to a gene; V was cut back by 4 bases and J by 2 bases. The CDR3 region is CASSNSLTSGANTGELFF. The CDR3 DNA follows: TGTGCCAGTAGTAACTCCCTGACTAGCGGGGCTAACACCGGGGAGCTGTTTTTT.

V is TRBV6-5 and J is TRBJ2-7; D not certain. The CDR3 has 11 residues. The V gene lost 6 bases and the J gene lost 7 bases, with 10 bases spanning the gap. The germline gives CDR1 MNHEY, CDR2 SVGAGI. The CDR3 sequence is CASRIVGEQYF. The CDR3 DNA sequence: TGTGCCAGCAGAATAGTGGGAGAGCAGTACTTC.

This clone was picked up a small number of times. V and J are TRBV7-9 and TRBJ2-3; TRBD2 is a possible D gene (7 bases). The CDR3 is 15 amino acids. Germline lookup yields CDR1 SEHNR and CDR2 FQNEAQ (reference sequence). Deletions cut 3 bases from V and 2 bases from J, with 12 bases between. The chain's CDR3 is CASSFAGAFTDTQYF. The CDR3, as DNA: TGTGCCAGCAGCTTTGCGGGGGCCTTCACAGATACGCAGTATTTT.

This clone showed up just once. This sequence joins TRBV21-1 and TRBJ1-5. TRBV21-1 is a listed pseudogene. This CDR3 has 17 residues. CDR3 protein: CASSTANRDRSNQPQHF. DNA of the CDR3: TGTGCCAGCAGCACCGCCAACCGGGACCGGAGCAATCAGCCCCAGCATTTT.

This sequence joins TRBV7-9 and TRBJ1-5; 8 bases agree with TRBD1. The germline V gene encodes CDR1 SEHNR and CDR2 FQNEAQ (reference sequence). CDR3 length: 14 residues. V dropped 5 bases and J dropped 4; count of bases not matched to a gene: 4. The CDR3 nucleotides read TGTGCCAGCAGCCCACGGACAGGGAATCAGCCCCAGCATTTT. Translation: CASSPRTGNQPQHF.